The subject of this entry is one TCR beta chain. As yet, its antigen is unknown. These data are taken from a study of CD8 T cells in Susac syndrome. A quantity of about 0.5 to 1 ug RNA underwent reverse transcription using random hexamers. The immunoSEQ assay covered 54 Vbeta and 13 Jbeta segments for CDR3. MiXCR was run by TCRdb on the immunoSEQ multiplex PCR reads, yielding one entry per CDR3 protein. Counted here are 200,000 to 300,000 distinct CDR3 sequences, 96% occurring once; the ten biggest clones make up approximately 0.094%. Whole-study results and caveats: None of the CD4+ T cell repertoires in Susac syndrome showed clonal expansion.

Sequences were obtained from CD4+ T cells from PBMCs. The clonotype originates from a human donor with Susac syndrome.

CDR3 loop: CASSVATSGYTREQFF. CDR3 nucleotide sequence: TGTGCCAGCAGCGTAGCGACTAGCGGATATACTAGGGAGCAGTTCTTC. The V and J genes are TRBV9 and TRBJ2-1, with 9 nucleotides matching TRBD2. Germline V gene lookup returns CDR1 SGDLS and CDR2 YYNGEE. The CDR3 contains 16 residues. The V segment lost 0 bases and the J segment 10 bases; nucleotides outside the gene matches: 11.